Presented here are 11 T cell receptor beta chains from one specimen sequenced in a study of cytomegalovirus exposure and HLA in healthy donors. The PCR had 60 Vbeta and 13 Jbeta primers. Method: immunoSEQ multiplex PCR; TCRdb's copy keeps in-frame clones and lacks some. Of some 99,000 clones listed, over 60% are singletons. The sequencing input was PBMCs. The receptors derive from a female donor in good health and CMV-seronegative.

This chain connects TRBV5-6 to TRBJ2-3, with D possibly being TRBD2 (5 bases). The CDR3 is 14 residues long. Trimming took off 4 bases at V and 7 bases at J, with 16 bases between the two ends. Germline V gene sequence: CDR1 SGHDT, CDR2 YYEEEE. The CDR3 DNA sequence: TGTGCCAGCAGCCGTCGGGCGGGCCTAAATACGCAGTATTTT. It specifies CASSRRAGLNTQYF.

This sequence joins TRBV5-1 and TRBJ2-7, with 10 bases fitting TRBD1. The CDR3 is 16 residues long. Germline-derived CDR1 and CDR2 are SGHRS and YFSETQ. V dropped 1 base and J dropped 5; count of bases not matched to a gene: 9. CDR3 amino acids: CASSLFISDRGDEQYF. In nucleotides, the CDR3 is TGCGCCAGCAGCTTGTTCATCTCGGACAGGGGGGACGAGCAGTACTTC.

Only a few counts were recorded for this clone. The chain is built from TRBV6-5 and TRBJ1-2; no reliable D call. The CDR3 runs 14 residues. The germline V and J ends were trimmed by 6 bases and 2 bases, with 13 bases remaining between them. The V gene's germline CDR1 is MNHEY and CDR2 SVGAGI. The CDR3 DNA sequence: TGTGCCAGCAGACCGGAGGTGGGGAACTATGGCTACACCTTC. The encoded protein is CASRPEVGNYGYTF.

The V and J genes are TRBV28 and TRBJ2-1; D is uncertain. The V gene lost 6 bases and the J gene lost 2 bases, with 14 bases spanning the gap. Per germline, CDR1 MDHEN and CDR2 SYDVKM. There are 15 residues in the CDR3. In DNA form, the CDR3 reads TGTGCCAGCAGCCCCGCGGCTGATACCTACAATGAGCAGTTCTTC. It codes for CASSPAADTYNEQFF.

The chain links TRBV4-1 to TRBJ2-1; 9 positions agree with TRBD1. The CDR3 spans 14 residues. V shed 8 bases, J shed 3 bases, and the junction held 5 bases outside the gene matches. Germline V CDR1 and CDR2: MGHRA, YSYEKL. In DNA form, the CDR3 reads TGCGCCAGCTCCTCGGGACAGGGCTACAATGAGCAGTTCTTC. Its translation: CASSSGQGYNEQFF.

This clone was counted a single time. The chain uses TRBV29-1 and TRBJ2-7; 12 positions match TRBD2. This CDR3 region has 13 residues. V dropped 7 bases and J dropped 5; count of bases not matched to a gene: 6. Germline CDR1 is SQVTM and CDR2 is ANQGSEA. The CDR3 loop reads CSGRTSGNHEQYF. The DNA for the CDR3 is TGCAGCGGGAGGACTAGCGGGAACCACGAGCAGTACTTC.

This chain connects TRBV27 to TRBJ1-3; D is unclear. The CDR3 has 14 amino acids. V was shortened by 5 bases and J by 2 bases, with 10 bases between the two germline ends. Germline V CDR1 and CDR2: MNHEY, SMNVEV (reference sequence). The CDR3 protein is CASSLKGAGNTIYF. The CDR3 DNA follows: TGTGCCAGCAGTCTTAAGGGAGCTGGAAACACCATATATTTT.

This clone occurred once. This chain connects TRBV7-9 to TRBJ2-7; D remains ambiguous. CDR1 and CDR2 from the germline V gene are SEHNR and FQNEAQ (reference sequence). The CDR3 is made up of 12 amino acids. V was pared by 2 bases and J by 8 bases, with 10 bases between. The CDR3 DNA follows: TGTGCCAGCAGCTTATCAGGATTTCAGCAGTACTTC. Its translation: CASSLSGFQQYF.

This sequence joins TRBV5-4 and TRBJ1-3, with D maybe TRBD1 (5 bases). The V gene lost 4 bases and the J gene lost 4 bases, with 15 bases spanning the gap. Germline values: CDR1 SGHNT, CDR2 YYREEE (reference sequence). The CDR3 is 15 residues long. This chain's CDR3 is CASSPGAGRGNTIYF. The CDR3 nucleotides read TGTGCCAGCAGCCCTGGAGCGGGGCGCGGAAACACCATATATTTT.

The rearrangement links TRBV9 to TRBJ2-7; TRBD2 aligns across 7 bases. CDR1 and CDR2 from the germline V gene are SGDLS and YYNGEE. The CDR3 length is 13 residues. V lost 7 bases to trimming and J lost 6 bases; unmatched junction nucleotides: 10. CDR3 nucleotide sequence: TGTGCCAGCGGGGGGGGATCGTTTGGCGAGCAGTACTTC. This gives the protein CASGGGSFGEQYF.

This clone appeared once. The V call is TRBV7-3, the J call TRBJ2-5, with 7 positions matching TRBD1. The CDR3 has 20 amino acids. Germline V gene sequence: CDR1 SGHTA, CDR2 FQGTGA. Trimming cost V 1 base and J 1 base; bases outside gene matches: 18. CDR3 DNA: TGTGCCAGCAGCTTAAAGGCCCCCACCCGGACAGGAGCCTCCCAAGAGACCCAGTACTTC. It codes for CASSLKAPTRTGASQETQYF.